One and the same sample provided the 7 T cell receptor beta chains below, sequenced in a study of shared clonotypes between healthy human individuals. Sequencing was performed with immunoSEQ multiplex PCR; in TCRdb, only in-frame clones are kept and a portion is missing. The profile shows fewer than 550,000 clones, almost 80% of them singletons. The sequencing input was PBMCs. The receptors shown here come from a woman in her 40s in good health. Some clones in this sample may be carry-over from other donors' samples.

V is TRBV7-3 and J is TRBJ2-6, with TRBD1 as a possible D gene (6 bases). The germline V gene has CDR1 SGHTA and CDR2 FQGTGA. This CDR3 is built from 17 residues. V gave up 5 bases and J gave up 0 bases, with 14 bases separating them. This CDR3 reads CASSPSGTSSGANVLTF. CDR3 nucleotides: TGTGCCAGCAGCCCCTCCGGGACAAGCTCTGGGGCCAACGTCCTGACTTTC.

This sequence joins TRBV25-1 and TRBJ2-7, with 12 bases aligning to TRBD2. Germline loops: CDR1 MGHDK, CDR2 SYGVNS. The V gene end was trimmed by 8 bases and the J gene end by 5 bases; junction bases not matched to a gene: 13. CDR3 length: 16 amino acids. The CDR3 DNA follows: TGTGCCAGCCGACAATCCGGACTAGCGGGATCCGACGAGCAGTACTTC. Its translation: CASRQSGLAGSDEQYF.

V usage is TRBV9 and J usage is TRBJ1-4; D is possibly TRBD1 (6 bases). Trimming left V 0 bases short and J 7 bases short, with 13 bases between. The CDR3 runs 15 residues. CDR1 is SGDLS, CDR2 YYNGEE, per germline. CDR3 amino acids: CASSVGYGGSEKLFF. DNA of the CDR3: TGTGCCAGCAGCGTAGGGTACGGGGGCAGTGAAAAACTGTTTTTT.

This chain links TRBV5-6 with TRBJ2-3, with TRBD1 identical over 7 bases. The CDR3 is made up of 13 amino acids. V was pared by 4 bases and J by 5 bases, with 4 bases of the junction left unmatched. Germline lookup yields CDR1 SGHDT and CDR2 YYEEEE. The CDR3 reads CASSPRDRDTQYF. Written as DNA, the CDR3 is TGTGCCAGCAGCCCTCGGGACAGAGATACGCAGTATTTT.

The rearrangement uses TRBV2 and TRBJ2-3; TRBD2 matches 12 bases. V was pared by 6 bases and J by 2 bases, with 3 bases of the junction left unmatched. Germline values: CDR1 SNHLY, CDR2 FYNNEI. CDR3 length: 15 amino acids. This CDR3 is CASRASGRDTDTQYF. The CDR3 DNA reads as TGTGCCAGCAGGGCTAGCGGGAGGGACACAGATACGCAGTATTTT. The whole variable domain, filled in from reference TRBV2 and TRBJ2-3, reads EPEVTQTPSHQVTQMGQEVILRCVPISNHLYFYWYRQILGQKVEFLVSFYNNEISEKSEIFDDQFSVERPDGSNFTLKIRSTKLEDSAMYFCASRASGRDTDTQYFGPGTRLTVL.

This CDR3 is CASSPPSGKKDTQYF. In DNA form, the CDR3 reads TGCGCCAGCAGCCCCCCCTCCGGGAAGAAAGATACGCAGTATTTT. This chain uses TRBV23-1 with TRBJ2-3, with D possibly being TRBD2 (5 bases). TRBV23-1 carries the ORF label, with uncertain function. The CDR3 is 15 residues long. The V and J ends lost 6 bases and 5 bases respectively, with 18 bases between them.

The V gene is TRBV11-2, the J gene TRBJ2-2; D is ambiguous. This CDR3 spans 17 amino acids. Trimming took 3 bases from V and 0 from J, leaving 14 bases between them. Germline loops: CDR1 SGHAT, CDR2 FQNNGV. The CDR3 coding sequence is TGTGCCAGCAGCTTTCTCGGGCAGGCTCCGAACACCGGGGAGCTGTTTTTT. Translated: CASSFLGQAPNTGELFF.